The next 9 T cell receptor beta chains were all read from a single sample in a study of cytomegalovirus exposure and HLA in healthy donors. 13 Jbeta primers and 60 Vbeta primers were used for the PCR. Using immunoSEQ multiplex PCR, the repertoire was profiled, and TCRdb retains in-frame clones only, with some absent. This sample's table reports about 48,000 clones. Sequenced: PBMCs. Receptor source: a male donor in good health and CMV-seropositive.

The chain links TRBV7-2 to TRBJ2-7, with 9 bases lining up with TRBD2. V was clipped by 5 bases and J by 1 base; unmatched bases: 15. In germline, CDR1 is SGHTA, CDR2 FQGNSA. This CDR3 is built from 18 residues. The CDR3 sequence is CASSHRVRGGAGSYEQYF. As DNA, the CDR3 is TGTGCCAGCAGCCACCGAGTGCGCGGGGGGGCCGGTTCCTACGAGCAGTACTTC. The full variable domain, its missing parts supplied by reference TRBV7-2 and TRBJ2-7, is GAGVSQSPSNKVTEKGKDVELRCDPISGHTALYWYRQSLGQGLEFLIYFQGNSAPDKSGLPSDRFSAERTGGSVSTLTIQRTQQEDSAVYLCASSHRVRGGAGSYEQYFGPGTRLTVT.

Details on this clone: The conserved final phenylalanine or tryptophan is absent from the CDR3, which likely points to a read error. The rearrangement joins TRBV28 to TRBJ1-5, with 9 bases fitting TRBD1. The V gene end was trimmed by 5 bases and the J gene end by 2 bases; junction bases not matched to a gene: 4. Germline V gene lookup returns CDR1 MDHEN and CDR2 SYDVKM. The CDR3 is 15 residues long. In DNA, the CDR3 is TGTGCCAGCAGTATACAGGGGGCTCGCAATCAGCCCCAGCATGTT. It specifies CASSIQGARNQPQHV.

This rearrangement joins TRBV11-2 to TRBJ1-5; maybe TRBD1 (5 bases). In germline, CDR1 is SGHAT, CDR2 FQNNGV. Deletions cut 3 bases from V and 6 bases from J, with 9 bases between. This CDR3 is 13 amino acids long. CDR3 DNA: TGTGCCAGCAGCTTCTCAAGGGGTCAGCCCCAGCATTTT. Translated, it gives CASSFSRGQPQHF.

As concerns this clone: Given the absence of the conserved phenylalanine or tryptophan at the CDR3 end, a read error is likely. The chain employs TRBV7-2 and TRBJ2-7, with D possibly being TRBD1 (5 bases). Germline CDR1 and CDR2: SGHTA and FQGNSA. V gave up 1 base and J gave up 5 bases, with 15 bases separating them. This CDR3 is built from 15 residues. The CDR3, as DNA: TGTGCCAGCAGCTTAGAAATTCGCAGGGTCAACGAGCAGTACCTC. It yields the protein CASSLEIRRVNEQYL.

The genes are TRBV4-1 and TRBJ2-1; D is unclear. CDR1 MGHRA and CDR2 YSYEKL come from the germline V gene. The CDR3 runs 14 residues. With 0 bases removed from V and 4 bases from J, the gap between germline ends came to 7 bases. CDR3 residues: CASSQDVEYNEQFF. CDR3 nucleotide sequence: TGCGCCAGCAGCCAAGATGTCGAGTACAATGAGCAGTTCTTC.

The gene calls are TRBV30 and TRBJ2-5; D is unclear. The CDR3 length is 14 residues. V was cut by 6 bases and J by 5 bases, with 19 bases left in between. Germline V gene sequence: CDR1 GTSNPN, CDR2 SVGIG (reference sequence). The CDR3 sequence is CACRPAALEETQYF. The CDR3 region has the DNA TGTGCCTGCCGCCCTGCGGCCCTCGAGGAGACCCAGTACTTC. Full variable domain (remainder filled in from reference TRBV30 and TRBJ2-5): SQTIHQWPATLVQPVGSPLSLECTVEGTSNPNLYWYRQAAGRGLQLLFYSVGIGQISSEVPQNLSASRPQDRQFILSSKKLLLSDSGFYLCACRPAALEETQYFGPGTRLLVL.

CDR3 nucleotides: TGTGCCACCAGCAGAGATCGTTCTGGGCTAGCGGGGGGCGCTAGCACAGATACGCAGTATTTT. This encodes CATSRDRSGLAGGASTDTQYF. This rearrangement joins TRBV15 to TRBJ2-3; 11 bases line up with TRBD2. The CDR3 is 21 amino acids. Trimming removed 0 bases from V and 0 bases from J; junction bases left unmatched: 14. The germline CDR1 and CDR2 sequences are LNHNV and YYDKDF (reference sequence).

The V and J genes are TRBV7-9 and TRBJ2-1, with 7 bases identical to TRBD1. The V and J ends lost 1 base and 0 bases, in that order; junction bases with no gene match: 12. Germline V gene sequence: CDR1 SEHNR, CDR2 FQNEAQ (reference sequence). There are 19 residues in the CDR3. The DNA for the CDR3 is TGTGCCAGCAGCTTAGAGGGCCGGACAGGTTGGGCCTCCTACAATGAGCAGTTCTTC. This translates into CASSLEGRTGWASYNEQFF.

V is TRBV7-7 and J is TRBJ1-4, with a tentative D call TRBD1 (6 bases). From germline, CDR1 is SSHAT and CDR2 FNYEAQ (reference sequence). Trimming stripped 5 bases from V and 7 bases from J, with 11 bases between. The CDR3 covers 13 residues. The CDR3 region has the DNA TGTGCCAGCAGCCAAGGCAGGGGTGAAAAACTGTTTTTT. It is translated as CASSQGRGEKLFF.